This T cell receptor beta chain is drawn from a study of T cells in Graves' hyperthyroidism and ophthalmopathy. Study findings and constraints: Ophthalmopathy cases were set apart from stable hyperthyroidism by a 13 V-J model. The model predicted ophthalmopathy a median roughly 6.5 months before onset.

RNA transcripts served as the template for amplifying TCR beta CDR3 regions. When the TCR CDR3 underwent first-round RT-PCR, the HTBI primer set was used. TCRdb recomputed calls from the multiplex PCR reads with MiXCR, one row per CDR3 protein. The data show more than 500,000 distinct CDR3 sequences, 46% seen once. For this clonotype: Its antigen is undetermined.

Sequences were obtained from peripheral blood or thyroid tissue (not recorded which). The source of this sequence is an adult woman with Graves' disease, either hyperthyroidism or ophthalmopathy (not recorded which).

The CDR3 region is CATSRDGQALSYEQYF. For the CDR3, the DNA is TGTGCCACCAGCAGAGATGGTCAAGCCCTCTCCTACGAGCAGTACTTC. The V call is TRBV15, the J call TRBJ2-7, with D hard to call. Trimming left V 0 bases short and J 0 bases short, with 12 bases between. Germline values: CDR1 LNHNV, CDR2 YYDKDF (reference sequence). The CDR3 has 16 amino acids. Drawing the rest from reference TRBV15 and TRBJ2-7, the complete variable domain is DAMVIQNPRYQVTQFGKPVTLSCSQTLNHNVMYWYQQKSSQAPKLLFHYYDKDFNNEADTPDNFQSRRPNTSFCFLDIRSPGLGDTAMYLCATSRDGQALSYEQYFGPGTRLTVT.